Sequencing of this TCR beta chain was carried out in a study of T-cell memory formation after mild COVID-19. The CDR3 contains 15 residues. J lost 4 bases, V lost 5 bases, and 13 bases had no gene match. In germline, CDR1 is DFQATT, CDR2 SNEGSKA (reference sequence). MiXCR, run by TCRdb on the 5' RACE reads, gives a single entry per CDR3 protein. The top ten clones hold approximately 8.1% of a sample with 400,000 to 500,000 distinct CDR3 sequences, roughly 20% of them seen once. The origin of this receptor is an adult woman who had mild COVID-19 (a few samples of this study predate the infection). Cell type and time point are not known. The V call is TRBV20-1, the J call TRBJ1-2; 7 bases are shared with TRBD1. The specimen sequenced was PBMCs or a T cell subset sorted from them (not recorded which). This CDR3 reads CSAFHQGGYVYGYTF. In DNA form, the CDR3 reads TGCAGTGCTTTTCATCAGGGGGGATACGTCTATGGCTACACCTTC.